A single sample is the source of the 31 T cell receptor beta chains below, sequenced in a study of CD8 T cells in Susac syndrome. RNA in amounts of roughly 0.5 to 1 ug was reverse transcribed with random hexamers. Each CDR3 protein is one row after TCRdb ran MiXCR on the immunoSEQ multiplex PCR reads. In the table there are a few hundred thousand distinct CDR3 sequences, 92% of which are singletons. The sequencing sample was made of CD8+ T cells from PBMCs. The source of these receptors is a human donor with multiple sclerosis.

The J gene is TRBJ2-1, the V gene TRBV7-9; TRBD1 matches at 7 bases. The CDR3 is 15 amino acids. The junction had 14 bases not matched to a gene; V was cut back by 10 bases and J by 5 bases. Germline CDR1 SEHNR, CDR2 FQNEAQ (reference sequence). CDR3 bases: TGTGCCACCCCGACAGGTCGGGACAGCAACAATGAGCAGTTCTTC. It translates to CATPTGRDSNNEQFF.

This clonotype is a singleton in its sample. The chain joins TRBV30 to TRBJ1-1; D unclear. Germline V gene data show CDR1 as GTSNPN and CDR2 as SVGIG (reference sequence). This CDR3 has 11 amino acids. Trimming took 1 base from V and 6 from J, leaving 6 bases between them. Written as DNA, the CDR3 is TGTGCCTGGAGTGCGGACGCTGAAGCTTTCTTT. Its protein product is CAWSADAEAFF.

This sequence joins TRBV29-1 and TRBJ1-4; tentative D call: TRBD1 (5 bases). V shed 4 bases and J shed 1 base, with 10 bases lying between them. This CDR3 region has 14 residues. Germline-derived CDR1 and CDR2 are SQVTM and ANQGSEA. CDR3 loop: CSVASGITNEKLFF. Here the CDR3 DNA reads TGCAGCGTTGCTTCAGGGATAACTAATGAAAAACTGTTTTTT.

The gene calls are TRBV12-3 or TRBV12-4 and TRBJ1-1; D call uncertain. Trimming shortened V by 7 bases and J by 4 bases, and 16 bases separated the two germline ends. This CDR3 has 14 amino acids. CDR3 in amino acids: CASTDFLTGTEAFF. CDR3 DNA: TGTGCCAGCACCGATTTTCTAACGGGCACTGAAGCTTTCTTT.

The chain recombines TRBV27 with TRBJ1-1, with 9 bases fitting TRBD1. Germline loops: CDR1 MNHEY, CDR2 SMNVEV (reference sequence). J lost 5 bases, V lost 2 bases, and 9 bases had no gene match. This CDR3 has 16 amino acids. The CDR3 sequence: CASSLGTGLPGTEAFF. The CDR3, as DNA: TGTGCCAGCAGTTTAGGGACAGGGCTCCCGGGGACTGAAGCTTTCTTT.

V and J are TRBV11-2 and TRBJ2-7, with D hard to call. There are 16 residues in the CDR3. V gave up 5 bases and J gave up 1 base, with 18 bases separating them. Germline CDR1 and CDR2: SGHAT and FQNNGV. CDR3 in amino acids: CASSILYDTSSYEQYF. DNA for the CDR3: TGTGCCAGCAGCATCCTATATGACACCTCTTCCTACGAGCAGTACTTC.

The chain is built from TRBV4-1 and TRBJ1-2; a weak D match, TRBD1 (5 bases). CDR3 length: 15 residues. Germline-derived CDR1 and CDR2 are MGHRA and YSYEKL. The V end was cut by 0 bases, the J end by 4 bases, with 12 bases between. CDR3 sequence: CASSQDGEGPYGYTF. The CDR3 coding sequence is TGCGCCAGCAGCCAAGATGGGGAGGGACCCTATGGCTACACCTTC.

This sequence joins TRBV5-6 and TRBJ2-7; D not resolved. The V gene lost 1 base and the J gene lost 3 bases, with 8 bases spanning the gap. CDR1 and CDR2 from the germline V gene are SGHDT and YYEEEE. The CDR3 loop spans 13 amino acids. The CDR3 reads CASSLPQSYEQYF. CDR3 DNA sequence: TGTGCCAGCAGCTTGCCCCAGAGCTACGAGCAGTACTTC.

The gene calls are TRBV7-2 and TRBJ2-3; D may correspond to TRBD1 or TRBD2 (5 bases each). Germline V gives CDR1 SGHTA, CDR2 FQGNSA. The CDR3 has 15 residues. V lost 10 bases and J 5 bases, leaving 22 bases between the germline ends. DNA of the CDR3: TGTGCCACACAATTAGAAGGGACGGCGGGAGATACGCAGTATTTT. Protein product: CATQLEGTAGDTQYF.

The rearrangement joins TRBV4-2 to TRBJ1-1; no clear D gene. The CDR3 length is 17 residues. Between the trimmed V and J ends, which lost 0 bases and 1 base, there was a span of 15 bases. Per the germline V gene, CDR1 is LGHNA and CDR2 is YNFKEQ. The CDR3 sequence is CASSQDLYSAENTEAFF. The CDR3 region has the DNA TGTGCCAGCAGCCAAGATCTCTATTCGGCCGAGAACACTGAAGCTTTCTTT.

This chain joins TRBV30 and TRBJ1-2; D unresolved. The CDR3 sequence is 12 residues long. V was shortened by 1 base and J by 4 bases, with 7 bases between the two germline ends. Germline lookup yields CDR1 GTSNPN and CDR2 SVGIG (reference sequence). This CDR3 is CAWSGVAYGYTF. The CDR3 DNA reads TGTGCCTGGAGTGGGGTAGCCTATGGCTACACCTTC.

The chain has TRBV27 and TRBJ1-5, with TRBD1 matching 8 bases. In germline, CDR1 is MNHEY, CDR2 SMNVEV (reference sequence). This CDR3 is built from 17 residues. Germline trimming cut 0 bases from V and 7 bases from J; bases unmatched to any gene: 11. For the CDR3, the DNA is TGTGCCAGCAGTTTATCGGGGGACAGGTTTGGTATGCAGCCCCAGCATTTT. It yields the protein CASSLSGDRFGMQPQHF.

DNA for the CDR3: TGTGCCACACTAGGGTATCGTTTAGAGCAGTACTTC. It translates to CATLGYRLEQYF. The chain joins TRBV7-8 to TRBJ2-7, with D maybe TRBD2 (5 bases). This CDR3 has 12 residues. The germline V and J ends were trimmed by 10 bases and 7 bases, with 17 bases remaining between them. Germline V gives CDR1 SGHVS, CDR2 FQNEAQ.

Only one count was recorded for this clonotype. V is TRBV7-2 and J is TRBJ1-3; D remains unclear. This CDR3 has 19 residues. Per germline, CDR1 SGHTA and CDR2 FQGNSA. V lost 2 bases to trimming and J lost 0 bases, with 20 bases between them. The DNA of the CDR3 is TGTGCCAGCAGCTTACGCGGGCCGCTGCAGTTTGTCTCTGGAAACACCATATATTTT. Its protein is CASSLRGPLQFVSGNTIYF.

The chain combines TRBV19 with TRBJ2-1; D not certain. The CDR3 is 15 residues long. V dropped 6 bases and J dropped 0 bases, with 12 bases sitting between them. The germline V gene has CDR1 LNHDA and CDR2 SQIVND (reference sequence). In nucleotides, the CDR3 is TGTGCCAGTAGATGGGATGGCAGCTCCTACAATGAGCAGTTCTTC. Translating it yields CASRWDGSSYNEQFF.

The chain has TRBV5-1 and TRBJ2-3; 8 positions match TRBD2. The CDR3 spans 15 residues. The germline CDR1 and CDR2 sequences are SGHRS and YFSETQ. V lost 3 bases and J lost 4; bases outside the gene matches: 7. The CDR3 nucleotides read TGCGCCAGCAGCTGGGGGACTAGAAGCCCAGATACGCAGTATTTT. Its translation is CASSWGTRSPDTQYF.

The V and J genes are TRBV13 and TRBJ1-1; no reliable D call. The CDR3 is 13 amino acids. The germline V gene encodes CDR1 PRHDT and CDR2 FYEKMQ (reference sequence). V lost 5 bases and J 5 bases, leaving 12 bases between the germline ends. In DNA, the CDR3 is TGTGCCAGCAGCAGCGGGGTGGGGACTGAAGCTTTCTTT. Amino acids: CASSSGVGTEAFF. Looking up the rest from reference TRBV13 and TRBJ1-1 gives the full variable domain: AAGVIQSPRHLIKEKRETATLKCYPIPRHDTVYWYQQGPGQDPQFLISFYEKMQSDKGSIPDRFSAQQFSDYHSELNMSSLELGDSALYFCASSSGVGTEAFFGQGTRLTVV.

The CDR3, as DNA: TGTGCCAGTAACATGGGGAACACTGAAGCTTTCTTT. Protein: CASNMGNTEAFF. V and J are TRBV19 and TRBJ1-1; D not certain. With 7 bases removed from V and 1 base from J, the gap between germline ends came to 7 bases. The CDR3 has 12 residues. Germline values: CDR1 LNHDA, CDR2 SQIVND (reference sequence).

The gene calls are TRBV12-3 or TRBV12-4 and TRBJ1-1; D call uncertain. The ends were cut back, 8 bases at V and 3 bases at J, with 16 bases in the middle. CDR3 length: 14 residues. The DNA for the CDR3 is TGTGCCAGCCAAAGCCGAATTAGGGACACTGAAGCTTTCTTT. Amino acids: CASQSRIRDTEAFF.

V usage is TRBV7-3 and J usage is TRBJ2-5; the match to TRBD2 covers 7 bases. CDR3 length: 15 residues. Germline V gene data show CDR1 as SGHTA and CDR2 as FQGTGA. Trimming cost V 0 bases and J 3 bases; bases outside gene matches: 4. CDR3 in amino acids: CASSLTGGSKETQYF. CDR3 coding DNA: TGTGCCAGCAGCTTAACTGGCGGGAGCAAAGAGACCCAGTACTTC.

The chain combines TRBV6-6 with TRBJ2-7; D remains ambiguous. Trimming stripped 5 bases from V and 2 bases from J, with 13 bases between. The CDR3 contains 14 residues. Germline-derived CDR1 and CDR2 are MNHNY and SVGAGI (reference sequence). The CDR3 coding sequence is TGTGCCAGCAGTACCGACCCAGCCACCTACGAGCAGTACTTC. Residues: CASSTDPATYEQYF.

V usage is TRBV7-9 and J usage is TRBJ2-1; 13 positions agree with TRBD2. Germline V CDR1 and CDR2: SEHNR, FQNEAQ (reference sequence). This CDR3 has 18 amino acids. The junction had 7 bases not matched to a gene; V was cut back by 5 bases and J by 0 bases. CDR3 sequence: CASSAGLAGTSSYNEQFF. The CDR3 DNA follows: TGTGCCAGCAGCGCGGGACTAGCGGGGACTAGCTCCTACAATGAGCAGTTCTTC.

The V gene is TRBV12-3 or TRBV12-4, the J gene TRBJ2-3; tentative D call: TRBD2 (5 bases). The CDR3 is 15 residues long. V dropped 4 bases and J dropped 0 bases, with 11 bases sitting between them. DNA of the CDR3: TGTGCCAGCAGTTGGAGCGGAACTAGCACAGATACGCAGTATTTT. Translation gives CASSWSGTSTDTQYF.

V usage is TRBV20-1 and J usage is TRBJ1-1, with D perhaps matching TRBD1 (5 bases). Trimming shortened V by 4 bases and J by 3 bases, and 18 bases separated the two germline ends. Germline V lookup: CDR1 DFQATT, CDR2 SNEGSKA (reference sequence). CDR3 length equals 15 residues. CDR3 amino acids: CSATKPTGWDTEAFF. CDR3 sequence (DNA): TGCAGTGCTACAAAACCCACAGGCTGGGACACTGAAGCTTTCTTT.

The J gene is TRBJ2-7, the V gene TRBV27; D perhaps matches TRBD1 (5 bases). Germline V gene data show CDR1 as MNHEY and CDR2 as SMNVEV (reference sequence). The CDR3 runs 13 residues. Trimming took off 8 bases at V and 4 bases at J, with 15 bases between the two ends. The CDR3 region has the DNA TGTGCCAGCTCCGTCGACAGCACATACGAGCAGTACTTC. Protein product: CASSVDSTYEQYF.

The chain is built from TRBV19 and TRBJ2-1; 9 bases line up with TRBD2. CDR3 length: 15 residues. V trimming: 3 bases; J trimming: 8 bases; junction bases outside the gene matches: 8. The germline CDR1 and CDR2 sequences are LNHDA and SQIVND (reference sequence). CDR3 residues: CASSIWGGGRDEQFF. CDR3 nucleotides: TGTGCCAGTAGTATCTGGGGAGGCGGGAGGGATGAGCAGTTCTTC.

The rearrangement uses TRBV4-1 and TRBJ1-1; possible D gene TRBD1, 5 bases. The CDR3 has 15 amino acids. Trimming shortened V by 8 bases and J by 6 bases, and 22 bases separated the two germline ends. Per germline, CDR1 MGHRA and CDR2 YSYEKL. The CDR3 bases are TGCGCCAGCGCACCTAGTCCCGGGACTGAGTCTGAAGCTTTCTTT. Its translation: CASAPSPGTESEAFF.

This rearrangement joins TRBV27 to TRBJ1-6, with 7 bases identical to TRBD1. The CDR3 sequence is 18 residues long. The trim removed 5 bases at V and 13 bases at J, leaving 23 bases unmatched. CDR1 is MNHEY and CDR2 is SMNVEV in the germline V gene (reference sequence). This CDR3 is CASSPLRTGAIQMGPLHF. The DNA of the CDR3 is TGTGCCAGCAGTCCATTGAGGACAGGAGCAATTCAAATGGGTCCCCTCCACTTT.

The V call is TRBV14, the J call TRBJ2-5; D is unresolved. Germline lookup yields CDR1 SGHDN and CDR2 FVKESK. The V and J ends lost 0 bases and 2 bases respectively, with 10 bases between them. CDR3 length equals 15 residues. The CDR3 loop reads CASSQDNGRQETQYF. The CDR3, as DNA: TGTGCCAGCAGCCAAGATAACGGGCGGCAAGAGACCCAGTACTTC.

The rearrangement links TRBV5-6 to TRBJ2-7, with D uncertain. Trimming took 4 bases from V and 2 from J, leaving 16 bases between them. CDR1 is SGHDT and CDR2 is YYEEEE in the germline V gene. This CDR3 has 15 amino acids. The CDR3 here is CASSPPAGGAYEQYF. The CDR3 region has the DNA TGTGCCAGCAGCCCCCCCGCAGGTGGAGCCTACGAGCAGTACTTC. The variable domain in full, with the rest retrieved from reference TRBV5-6 and TRBJ2-7, is DAGVTQSPTHLIKTRGQQVTLRCSPKSGHDTVSWYQQALGQGPQFIFQYYEEEERQRGNFPDRFSGHQFPNYSSELNVNALLLGDSALYLCASSPPAGGAYEQYFGPGTRLTVT.

The chain is built from TRBV2 and TRBJ2-5; 11 nucleotides line up with TRBD2. The CDR3 length is 14 residues. The germline V gene encodes CDR1 SNHLY and CDR2 FYNNEI. The V and J ends lost 7 bases and 6 bases, in that order; junction bases with no gene match: 7. The CDR3 reads CASKGLAAGKTQYF. CDR3 bases: TGTGCCAGCAAGGGACTAGCGGCAGGAAAGACCCAGTACTTC.